Following are 17 T cell receptor beta chains from one sample sequenced in a study of post-analysis software for immune sequencing data. General study points: Roughly five TRBV segments were more frequent in patients than controls; TRBV5-6, TRBV5-1 and TRBV20-1 belonged to this group.

Prepared libraries of TCR beta cDNA carried unique molecular identifiers. TCRdb itself ran the PCR reads through MiXCR, one entry per CDR3 protein. The table includes roughly 700,000 distinct CDR3 sequences, about 32% detected once. No antigen has been identified for these receptors. The sequenced sample consisted of blood. The source is a girl aged 10 to 17 with multiple sclerosis.

This clonotype was counted between two and nine times. CDR3 bases: TGCGCCAGCAGCATCGGGACTAGCGGGAGTCGCTTCTCAACTAGCACAGATACGCAGTATTTT. Translation: CASSIGTSGSRFSTSTDTQYF. This sequence joins TRBV5-1 and TRBJ2-3; 14 bases are shared with TRBD2. Germline trimming cut 4 bases from V and 0 bases from J; bases unmatched to any gene: 16. This CDR3 is 21 amino acids long. Germline lookup yields CDR1 SGHRS and CDR2 YFSETQ.

The chain has TRBV5-6 and TRBJ2-1, with D perhaps matching TRBD1 (5 bases). CDR1 is SGHDT and CDR2 is YYEEEE in the germline V gene. V lost 1 base and J lost 5, with 16 bases in between. The CDR3 has 16 residues. The CDR3 reads CASSLPSGRVDNEQFF. The CDR3 coding sequence is TGTGCCAGCAGCTTGCCAAGTGGCAGGGTGGACAATGAGCAGTTCTTC. Variable domain in full (rest from reference TRBV5-6 and TRBJ2-1): DAGVTQSPTHLIKTRGQQVTLRCSPKSGHDTVSWYQQALGQGPQFIFQYYEEEERQRGNFPDRFSGHQFPNYSSELNVNALLLGDSALYLCASSLPSGRVDNEQFFGPGTRLTVL.

V usage is TRBV12-3 or TRBV12-4 and J usage is TRBJ2-4; D gene uncertain. The J call could be wrong; TRBJ2-7 is a better fit for the DNA end. The CDR3 consists of 14 residues. CDR3 nucleotide sequence: TGTGCCAGCAGCCCTATGATACCCCCTAACGAGCAGTACTTC. This codes for CASSPMIPPNEQYF.

The chain is built from TRBV29-1 and TRBJ1-2; 7 bases are a match to TRBD1. Looked up from germline, CDR1 is SQVTM and CDR2 is ANQGSEA. This CDR3 is built from 13 residues. V shed 7 bases, J shed 2 bases, and the junction held 7 bases outside the gene matches. The CDR3 DNA sequence: TGCAGCGCCGACACACAGGGGAACTATGGCTACACCTTC. Residues: CSADTQGNYGYTF.

This clonotype was observed a few times. This rearrangement joins TRBV29-1 to TRBJ2-7; D perhaps matches TRBD2 (5 bases). V was trimmed by 5 bases and J by 5 bases, leaving 7 bases between them. CDR1 is SQVTM, CDR2 ANQGSEA, per germline. This CDR3 comprises 10 residues. CDR3 loop: CSVREDEQYF. The DNA for the CDR3 is TGCAGCGTTCGGGAAGACGAGCAGTACTTC.

In this sample, this clonotype turned up a few times. The chain couples TRBV9 to TRBJ2-6; 11 nucleotides agree with TRBD2. This CDR3 region has 18 residues. Per germline, CDR1 SGDLS and CDR2 YYNGEE. Trimming took 0 bases from V and 2 from J; bases not matched to a gene: 4. The CDR3 DNA is TGTGCCAGCAGCGTAGCTAGCGGGAGGTCTGCTGGGGCCAACGTCCTGACTTTC. This sequence encodes CASSVASGRSAGANVLTF.

There are a few counts of this clonotype. The chain couples TRBV4-1 to TRBJ2-4; D gene ambiguous. The V end was cut by 4 bases, the J end by 0 bases, with 13 bases between. The CDR3 is 16 residues long. The germline CDR1 and CDR2 sequences are MGHRA and YSYEKL. Written as DNA, the CDR3 is TGCGCCAGCAGCCGCTTATGGACCTTAGCCAAAAACATTCAGTACTTC. Its translation: CASSRLWTLAKNIQYF.

This clonotype was detected a few times. In nucleotides, the CDR3 is TGTGCCAGCAGCTTAGATGGGGGTTGGGGCACAGATACGCAGTATTTT. It encodes CASSLDGGWGTDTQYF. The V and J genes are TRBV7-2 and TRBJ2-3; D tentatively reads TRBD1 or TRBD2 (5 bases each). CDR1 is SGHTA, CDR2 FQGNSA, per germline. With 1 base removed from V and 1 base from J, the gap between germline ends came to 12 bases. The CDR3 runs 16 residues.

A few counts support this clonotype. J is TRBJ1-4 and V is TRBV7-9; D remains unclear. Germline V lookup: CDR1 SEHNR, CDR2 FQNEAQ (reference sequence). This CDR3 is built from 13 residues. Deletions cut 4 bases from V and 8 bases from J, with 11 bases between. DNA for the CDR3: TGTGCCAGCAGCTCTAAGGGCCACGAAAAACTGTTTTTT. This sequence encodes CASSSKGHEKLFF. The whole variable domain, remainder taken from reference TRBV7-9 and TRBJ1-4, is DTGVSQNPRHKITKRGQNVTFRCDPISEHNRLYWYRQTLGQGPEFLTYFQNEAQLEKSRLLSDRFSAERPKGSFSTLEIQRTEQGDSAMYLCASSSKGHEKLFFGSGTQLSVL.

The chain carries TRBV4-2 and TRBJ1-1; 10 positions match TRBD1. The CDR3 is made up of 15 amino acids. Trimming cost V 0 bases and J 10 bases; bases outside gene matches: 8. Germline values: CDR1 LGHNA, CDR2 YNFKEQ. As DNA, the CDR3 is TGTGCCAGCAGCCAAGACCGGGACAGGGGCGGGGTAGCTTTCTTT. Translating it yields CASSQDRDRGGVAFF.

This clonotype was found many times. The chain is built from TRBV27 and TRBJ2-1; 7 nucleotides match TRBD1. CDR3 length: 12 amino acids. The V gene's germline CDR1 is MNHEY and CDR2 SMNVEV (reference sequence). The V and J ends lost 5 bases and 10 bases, in that order; junction bases with no gene match: 5. The CDR3 DNA is TGTGCCAGCAGTCCGACAGGGACCGAGCAGTTCTTC. This gives the protein CASSPTGTEQFF.

In its sample, this clonotype was seen a few times. The chain uses TRBV10-3 and TRBJ2-5; 13 bases match TRBD2. After removal of 6 bases from V and 0 bases from J, the junction contained 10 bases not matched to a gene. Looked up from germline, CDR1 is ENHRY and CDR2 is SYGVKD. The CDR3 sequence is 18 residues long. Here the CDR3 DNA reads TGTGCCATCAGCCCGTGGACTAGCGGGGGCCTGTACCAAGAGACCCAGTACTTC. It specifies CAISPWTSGGLYQETQYF.

The chain uses TRBV6-1 and TRBJ2-5, with D possibly being TRBD2 (5 bases). Between the trimmed V and J ends, which lost 7 bases and 2 bases, there was a span of 14 bases. There are 14 residues in the CDR3. Germline V CDR1 and CDR2: MNHNS, SASEGT. The CDR3: CASIRELGQETQYF. The CDR3 DNA sequence: TGTGCCAGCATAAGGGAACTAGGTCAAGAGACCCAGTACTTC.

CDR3 sequence: CASSWTFKGRTSYEQYF. CDR3 nucleotides: TGTGCCAGCAGTTGGACTTTCAAGGGCAGGACCTCCTACGAGCAGTACTTC. The rearrangement links TRBV6-2 or TRBV6-3 to TRBJ2-7, with D maybe TRBD2 (5 bases). V lost 4 bases and J lost 0, with 19 bases in between. The germline CDR1 and CDR2 sequences are MNHEY and SVGEGT. This CDR3 is built from 17 residues.

This clonotype was counted a few times. The junction shows a germline mismatch at one end, possibly a read error. The gene calls are TRBV4-2 and TRBJ1-1; 8 nucleotides line up with TRBD1. Germline V lookup: CDR1 LGHNA, CDR2 YNFKEQ. CDR3 length: 15 residues. The CDR3 DNA sequence: TGTGCCAGCAGCCAACCCCGGGACAGGAACGCTGAAGCTTTCTTT. It codes for CASSQPRDRNAEAFF.

The rearrangement joins TRBV6-2 or TRBV6-3 to TRBJ2-2; D is ambiguous. Germline CDR1 and CDR2: MNHEY and SVGEGT. The CDR3 is 19 residues long. With 2 bases removed from V and 2 bases from J, the gap between germline ends came to 21 bases. The CDR3 is CASSYPALAMNYNTGELFF. CDR3 DNA: TGTGCCAGCAGTTACCCCGCGTTAGCAATGAACTACAACACCGGGGAGCTGTTTTTT.

With respect to this clonotype: A read error is possible here, since a much larger clone lies one base away. The CDR3 end shows no conserved phenylalanine or tryptophan, and so a read error is likely. The chain is built from TRBV29-1 and TRBJ2-5, with 7 bases fitting TRBD1. The CDR3 is 12 amino acids. Losses at the gene ends were 7 bases for V and 2 bases for J; bases not matched to a gene: 4. Germline V gene lookup returns CDR1 SQVTM and CDR2 ANQGSEA. Here the CDR3 reads CSGRQGQETQYY. The CDR3 coding sequence is TGCAGCGGTCGACAGGGTCAAGAGACCCAGTACTAC.